Below, one TCR beta chain is given with its context. No antigen is known for it. These data are taken from a study of T cells in localized non-small cell lung cancer. Sequencing used immunoSEQ multiplex PCR; TCRdb keeps in-frame clones, though not all of them. This table holds approximately 70,000 clones, around 81% found once. Study-wide points: An association was observed between higher blood T cell density and longer overall survival.

This sequence was found in a man aged 35 to 69 with stage II lung adenocarcinoma. The sample here was PBMCs, taken before any cancer treatment.

The CDR3 region is CASSQEAGNTGELFF. CDR3 nucleotide sequence: TGTGCCAGCAGCCAAGAGGCAGGGAACACCGGGGAGCTGTTTTTT. This chain joins TRBV4-2 and TRBJ2-2; no clear D. V was clipped by 0 bases and J by 1 base, with 6 bases between them. Germline V gene lookup returns CDR1 LGHNA and CDR2 YNFKEQ. The CDR3 covers 15 residues.